The 10 T cell receptor beta chains given below trace back to one sample, sequenced in a study of cytomegalovirus exposure and HLA in healthy donors. PCR employed 60 Vbeta and 13 Jbeta primers. Repertoires were generated with immunoSEQ multiplex PCR, while TCRdb's copy carries only in-frame clones and drops some. This table has 180,000 or so clones, roughly four fifths appearing once. Sequencing was performed on PBMCs. These receptor sequences come from a woman aged 18-30 years in good health and CMV-seropositive.

The V call is TRBV7-8, the J call TRBJ1-5; no clear D gene. Germline lookup yields CDR1 SGHVS and CDR2 FQNEAQ. This CDR3 has 14 amino acids. V shed 1 base and J shed 4 bases, with 8 bases lying between them. Here the CDR3 DNA reads TGTGCCAGCAGCTTAGGGCCGGGGAATCAGCCCCAGCATTTT. It specifies CASSLGPGNQPQHF. Together with reference TRBV7-8 and TRBJ1-5, the CDR3 gives the full variable domain: GAGVSQSPRYKVAKRGQDVALRCDPISGHVSLFWYQQALGQGPEFLTYFQNEAQLDKSGLPSDRFFAERPEGSVSTLKIQRTQQEDSAVYLCASSLGPGNQPQHFGDGTRLSIL.

The chain employs TRBV5-1 and TRBJ2-7, with TRBD2 as a possible D gene (6 bases). In germline, CDR1 is SGHRS, CDR2 YFSETQ. The CDR3 runs to 15 residues. V lost 0 bases and J 3 bases, leaving 13 bases between the germline ends. The CDR3: CASSLDSGRSYEQYF. CDR3 DNA: TGCGCCAGCAGCTTGGATAGCGGACGGAGCTACGAGCAGTACTTC.

This sequence joins TRBV18 and TRBJ1-2; D unclear. From germline, CDR1 is KGHSH and CDR2 LQKENI. This CDR3 has 15 residues. The ends were cut back, 1 base at V and 5 bases at J, with 14 bases in the middle. CDR3 coding DNA: TGTGCCAGCTCACCACGATCGGATAACAGTTATGGCTACACCTTC. It yields the protein CASSPRSDNSYGYTF.

The chain combines TRBV11-1 with TRBJ1-1, with D possibly TRBD1 on 5 matching bases. The V end was cut by 0 bases, the J end by 0 bases, with 14 bases between. This CDR3 comprises 17 residues. Germline assignment: CDR1 SGHAT and CDR2 FQDESV (reference sequence). In nucleotides, the CDR3 is TGTGCCAGCAGCTTAGCGTGGGGCTCTGTTTTGAACACTGAAGCTTTCTTT. It specifies CASSLAWGSVLNTEAFF.

The chain employs TRBV4-3 and TRBJ1-2; possibly TRBD1 for D (5 bases). Germline V gene sequence: CDR1 LGHNA, CDR2 YSLEER. This CDR3 comprises 15 residues. Trimming removed 1 base from V and 3 bases from J, with 12 bases in between. DNA of the CDR3: TGCGCCAGCAGCCAAGTGATGGGGCAAGACTATGGCTACACCTTC. Translation: CASSQVMGQDYGYTF.

This chain connects TRBV4-1 to TRBJ2-7; perhaps TRBD1 as D (6 bases). CDR3 length: 16 amino acids. V was cut by 1 base and J by 0 bases, with 13 bases left in between. The germline CDR1 and CDR2 sequences are MGHRA and YSYEKL. The CDR3 region has the DNA TGCGCCAGCAGCCAAGTGGGGCGACAGGCCTCCTACGAGCAGTACTTC. It yields the protein CASSQVGRQASYEQYF.

This clone was seen once. This chain uses TRBV28 with TRBJ1-2, with D unresolved. Deletions cut 3 bases from V and 5 bases from J, with 7 bases between. The V gene's germline CDR1 is MDHEN and CDR2 SYDVKM. The CDR3 loop spans 12 amino acids. CDR3 DNA sequence: TGTGCCAGCAGTTTTCGGGAGTATGGCTACACCTTC. The encoded protein is CASSFREYGYTF.

In nucleotides, the CDR3 is TGTGCCAGCAGCGTCGGGACAGGGCCCAACACTGAAGCTTTCTTT. Translating gives CASSVGTGPNTEAFF. The rearrangement links TRBV6-1 to TRBJ1-1; 9 bases map to TRBD1. J lost 2 bases, V lost 6 bases, and 7 bases had no gene match. The CDR3 length is 15 residues. Germline V lookup: CDR1 MNHNS, CDR2 SASEGT.

This clone was observed once. This chain uses TRBV6-1 with TRBJ2-7; 11 nucleotides align to TRBD1. Germline V gives CDR1 MNHNS, CDR2 SASEGT. The CDR3 spans 14 residues. V lost 4 bases, J lost 4 bases, and 3 bases stayed unmatched. CDR3 in amino acids: CASSAGTGGYEQYF. For the CDR3, the DNA is TGTGCCAGCAGTGCCGGGACAGGGGGATACGAGCAGTACTTC.

V and J are TRBV2 and TRBJ2-3, with TRBD2 matching over 7 bases. J lost 3 bases, V lost 7 bases, and 7 bases had no gene match. The CDR3 consists of 14 residues. CDR1 and CDR2 (germline): SNHLY, FYNNEI. The CDR3 loop reads CASTPGSGTDTQYF. The DNA of the CDR3 is TGTGCCAGCACCCCCGGTAGCGGGACAGATACGCAGTATTTT.